This T cell receptor beta chain originates from a study of OX40 agonist ivuxolimab in advanced cancers. Turning to this clone: Its specificity is not known.

Clones were sequenced by immunoSEQ multiplex PCR, and TCRdb holds only the in-frame ones, with some missing. The top ten hold around 2% of the sample, which has around 60,000 clones, over 80% seen once. This CDR3 has 12 residues. Germline loops: CDR1 MNHNY, CDR2 SVGAGI (reference sequence). The V end was cut by 6 bases, the J end by 5 bases, with 10 bases between. Regarding the study as a whole: The average count of expanded clones was higher among CD8+ T cells than among CD4+.

The receptor comes from an adult with an advanced solid tumor such as melanoma, head and neck, liver or kidney cancer. The J gene is TRBJ1-2, the V gene TRBV6-6; tentatively, D is TRBD1 (5 bases). The sample in question was CD4+ or CD8+ T cells sorted from blood, obtained in a trial of the OX40 agonist ivuxolimab. Here the CDR3 DNA reads TGTGCCAGCAGCCGGGACGATTATGGCTACACCTTC. It specifies CASSRDDYGYTF.